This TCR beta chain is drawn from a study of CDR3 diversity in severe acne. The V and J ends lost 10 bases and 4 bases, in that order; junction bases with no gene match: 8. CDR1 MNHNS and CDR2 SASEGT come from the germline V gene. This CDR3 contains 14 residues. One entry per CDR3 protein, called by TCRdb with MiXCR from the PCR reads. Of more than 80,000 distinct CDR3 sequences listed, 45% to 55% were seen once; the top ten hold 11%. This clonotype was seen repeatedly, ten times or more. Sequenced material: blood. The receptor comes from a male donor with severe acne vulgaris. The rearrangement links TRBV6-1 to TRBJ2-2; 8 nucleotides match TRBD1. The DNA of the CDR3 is TGTGCCACCTACAGGGGGAAGGCCACCGGGGAGCTGTTTTTT. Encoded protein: CATYRGKATGELFF.